The rows below give T cell receptor beta chains drawn from one sample of a study of spatial heterogeneity in lung cancer. TCRdb used MiXCR to reprocess the 5' RACE reads, holding one entry per CDR3 protein. The sample has tens of thousands of distinct CDR3 sequences, 8% to 10% seen once. This sample comprised PBMCs, obtained at follow-up. These receptors came from a female donor with early-stage non-small cell lung cancer. The CDR3 runs from the conserved cysteine through the conserved F or W. A D gene is named only where the DNA matches it firmly. Clone size appears in some rows only: once, few, many, or a class for an expanded clone.

v_gene	d_gene	j_gene	abundance	CDR3aa	CDR3nt
TRBV29-1	NA	TRBJ2-7	many	CSVEGEPYEQYF	TGCAGCGTCGAGGGGGAACCCTACGAGCAGTACTTC
TRBV28	TRBD1	TRBJ2-2	few	CASRSDRAAGELFF	TGTGCCAGCAGATCCGACAGGGCTGCGGGGGAGCTGTTTTTT
TRBV7-2	NA	TRBJ1-1	many	CASSQTGKGGAFF	TGTGCCAGCAGCCAGACGGGGAAGGGTGGTGCTTTCTTT
TRBV5-1	TRBD2	TRBJ2-4	NA	CASSLVGGSSNIQYF	TGCGCCAGCAGCTTGGTTGGCGGGAGTTCGAACATTCAGTACTTC
TRBV28	NA	TRBJ1-2	many	CASTPPPGNYGYTF	TGTGCCAGCACGCCCCCCCCGGGAAACTATGGCTACACCTTC
TRBV12-3/TRBV12-4	NA	TRBJ2-6	NA	CASGTGSGANVLTF	TGTGCCAGCGGGACTGGCTCTGGGGCCAACGTCCTGACTTTC
TRBV25-1	TRBD2	TRBJ2-7	many	CASSGRAGGPNEQYF	TGTGCCAGCAGTGGACGAGCGGGAGGGCCGAACGAGCAGTACTTC
TRBV15	NA	TRBJ2-4	NA	CATSLAEGGIQYF	TGTGCCACCAGTTTAGCGGAGGGGGGCATTCAGTACTTC
TRBV7-9	NA	TRBJ1-3	NA	CASSTMSFSGNTIYF	TGTGCCAGCAGCACCATGTCCTTCTCTGGAAACACCATATATTTT
TRBV14	NA	TRBJ1-2	many	CASSQDLNYGYTF	TGTGCCAGCAGCCAAGACCTGAACTATGGCTACACCTTC
TRBV4-1	TRBD2	TRBJ2-1	many	CASSQLGGGISSNEQFF	TGCGCCAGCAGCCAACTAGGCGGGGGGATTTCCTCCAATGAGCAGTTCTTC
TRBV6-4	NA	TRBJ1-1	many	CASSEARGLEAFF	TGTGCCAGCAGTGAAGCCCGAGGCCTTGAAGCTTTCTTT
TRBV4-2	NA	TRBJ1-5	many	CASSQGSGENQPQHF	TGTGCCAGCAGCCAAGGCTCAGGGGAGAATCAGCCCCAGCATTTT
TRBV12-3/TRBV12-4	NA	TRBJ2-1	NA	CASSLTTGTYNEQFF	TGTGCCAGCAGTTTAACAACAGGTACCTACAATGAGCAGTTCTTC
TRBV5-1	NA	TRBJ1-1	NA	CASSFTANTEAFF	TGCGCCAGCAGCTTCACCGCGAACACTGAAGCTTTCTTT
TRBV20-1	NA	TRBJ2-3	NA	CSATSSARNGDTQYF	TGCAGTGCTACATCCTCCGCCCGGAATGGGGATACGCAGTATTTT
TRBV28	NA	TRBJ2-2	NA	CASKGGGELFF	TGTGCCAGCAAGGGCGGCGGGGAGCTGTTTTTT
TRBV7-3	TRBD2	TRBJ2-1	many	CASSPRALATNEQFF	TGTGCCAGCAGCCCGAGGGCACTAGCGACCAATGAGCAGTTCTTC
TRBV7-3	NA	TRBJ2-1	NA	CASSLGEGQFF	TGTGCCAGCAGCTTAGGCGAAGGGCAGTTCTTC
TRBV7-2	NA	TRBJ2-1	few	CASSLEGAPYNEQFF	TGTGCCAGCAGCTTAGAGGGAGCGCCTTACAATGAGCAGTTCTTC
TRBV6-4	TRBD2	TRBJ2-1	many	CASSRLAGVGSEQFF	TGTGCCAGCAGCCGACTAGCGGGAGTGGGTTCGGAGCAGTTCTTC
TRBV6-5	NA	TRBJ2-7	NA	CASSYLLSYEQYF	TGTGCCAGCAGTTACCTCCTCTCCTACGAGCAGTACTTC
TRBV6-2/TRBV6-3	TRBD2	TRBJ2-1	many	CASSYPPSGRFGEQFF	TGTGCCAGCAGTTACCCCCCGAGCGGGAGATTCGGAGAGCAGTTCTTC
TRBV3-1	NA	TRBJ2-3	many	CASSPHNADTQYF	TGTGCCAGCAGCCCCCATAATGCGGATACGCAGTATTTT
TRBV5-1	TRBD2	TRBJ2-7	NA	CASSLGTSGRREQYF	TGCGCCAGCAGCTTAGGGACTAGCGGGAGAAGGGAGCAGTACTTC
TRBV7-9	NA	TRBJ2-7	many	CASSQWGEGEQYF	TGTGCCAGCAGCCAATGGGGGGAAGGCGAGCAGTACTTC
TRBV7-9	TRBD1	TRBJ2-1	NA	CASSLGRNTGGWNGQFF	TGTGCCAGCAGCTTAGGCCGAAACACAGGGGGCTGGAATGGGCAGTTCTTC
TRBV12-3/TRBV12-4	NA	TRBJ2-1	few	CASSLSGLLSYNEQFF	TGTGCCAGCAGTTTAAGCGGCTTACTCTCCTACAATGAGCAGTTCTTC
TRBV18	NA	TRBJ2-2	many	CASSPNSASNTGELFF	TGTGCCAGCTCACCCAACAGCGCTTCGAACACCGGGGAGCTGTTTTTT
TRBV20-1	TRBD2	TRBJ2-5	few	CSASGTSGRARETQYF	TGCAGTGCTAGCGGGACTAGCGGGAGGGCCCGGGAGACCCAGTACTTC
TRBV3-1	NA	TRBJ2-5	many	CASSPEPRETQYF	TGTGCCAGCAGCCCGGAACCCAGGGAGACCCAGTACTTC
TRBV11-2	NA	TRBJ2-3	once	CASSLGAGPQDTQYF	TGTGCCAGCAGCTTAGGGGCAGGTCCTCAAGATACGCAGTATTTT
TRBV5-3	TRBD2	TRBJ2-1	few	CARSSHQLAGSYNEQFF	TGTGCCAGAAGCTCACACCAACTAGCGGGATCCTACAATGAGCAGTTCTTC
TRBV5-1	NA	TRBJ2-1	few	CASSLTSNEQFF	TGCGCCAGCAGCTTGACTAGCAATGAGCAGTTCTTC
TRBV28	TRBD1	TRBJ2-3	many	CASSPPRQGTTDTQYF	TGTGCCAGCAGCCCCCCCAGACAGGGGACCACAGATACGCAGTATTTT
TRBV10-3	NA	TRBJ2-6	NA	CAISARISGANVLTF	TGTGCCATCAGTGCCAGGATCTCTGGGGCCAACGTCCTGACTTTC
TRBV7-3	NA	TRBJ2-1	few	CASTPYPARLGSYNEQFF	TGTGCCAGCACCCCGTACCCCGCTAGGTTGGGATCGTACAATGAGCAGTTCTTC
TRBV3-1	NA	TRBJ1-2	many	CASSQEVRGNYGYTF	TGTGCCAGCAGCCAAGAGGTCAGAGGAAACTATGGCTACACCTTC
TRBV12-3/TRBV12-4	NA	TRBJ2-3	many	CASSSLVDTQYF	TGTGCCAGCAGTTCCTTGGTAGATACGCAGTATTTT
TRBV6-2/TRBV6-3	TRBD2	TRBJ2-3	many	CASSRVAGVGNTQYF	TGTGCCAGCAGTCGTGTAGCGGGAGTGGGGAATACGCAGTATTTT
TRBV5-1	TRBD2	TRBJ2-7	many	CASSPWTSGSYEQYF	TGCGCCAGCAGCCCTTGGACTAGCGGGAGCTACGAGCAGTACTTC
TRBV2	TRBD1	TRBJ2-3	many	CASTGETGVADTQYF	TGTGCCAGCACCGGGGAGACAGGGGTGGCAGATACGCAGTATTTT
TRBV5-1	TRBD2	TRBJ2-3	many	CASSLGASGSGNTQYF	TGCGCCAGCAGCTTGGGCGCTAGCGGAAGTGGAAATACGCAGTATTTT
TRBV7-6	NA	TRBJ1-6	NA	CASSLPGNNSPLHF	TGTGCCAGCAGCCTCCCGGGGAATAATTCACCCCTCCACTTT
TRBV12-5	NA	TRBJ2-3	many	CASGSTVSDTQYF	TGTGCTAGTGGTTCGACCGTCTCAGATACGCAGTATTTT
TRBV29-1	TRBD1	TRBJ1-2	many	CNVQTGDGYTF	TGCAACGTCCAAACAGGGGATGGCTACACCTTC
TRBV12-3/TRBV12-4	TRBD2	TRBJ2-1	NA	CASSLDTSVSSYNEQFF	TGTGCCAGCAGTTTAGACACTAGCGTTAGCTCCTACAATGAGCAGTTCTTC
TRBV20-1	NA	TRBJ2-1	NA	CSANLGRVGYNEQFF	TGCAGTGCTAATCTGGGAAGGGTTGGCTACAATGAGCAGTTCTTC
TRBV20-1	TRBD1	TRBJ1-6	few	CSARDRTGSSPLHF	TGCAGTGCTAGAGATCGGACAGGGAGTTCACCCCTCCACTTT
TRBV7-8	NA	TRBJ1-2	NA	CASSLLLRGDYGYTF	TGTGCCAGCAGCCTCCTCTTGAGAGGGGACTATGGCTACACCTTC
TRBV11-2	NA	TRBJ1-2	many	CASSPQSGYTF	TGTGCCAGCAGCCCACAGTCAGGCTACACCTTC
TRBV5-1	TRBD1	TRBJ2-7	many	CASSLEGQRNYEQYF	TGCGCCAGCAGCTTGGAGGGACAGAGAAACTACGAGCAGTACTTC
TRBV20-1	TRBD2	TRBJ2-3	many	CSALPTSGRGVDTQYF	TGCAGTGCCCTACCCACTAGCGGGAGGGGGGTCGATACGCAGTATTTT
TRBV9	NA	TRBJ1-1	NA	CASSVASAKSAEAFF	TGTGCCAGCAGCGTAGCCTCGGCTAAGTCCGCTGAAGCTTTCTTT
TRBV25-1	NA	TRBJ1-3	NA	CASSDHSDSWGNTIYF	TGTGCCAGCAGTGACCATTCTGACAGTTGGGGAAACACCATATATTTT
TRBV7-2	NA	TRBJ2-1	NA	CASSFAGEQFF	TGTGCCAGCAGCTTCGCGGGGGAGCAGTTCTTC
TRBV29-1	NA	TRBJ2-7	few	CSVAGTLAGYEQYF	TGCAGCGTCGCTGGGACCCTTGCGGGATACGAGCAGTACTTC
TRBV18	TRBD2	TRBJ2-7	few	CASSKTSGGLYEQYF	TGTGCCAGCTCAAAAACTAGCGGGGGACTCTACGAGCAGTACTTC
TRBV5-1	NA	TRBJ1-3	NA	CASSLSFGGNTIYF	TGCGCCAGCAGCTTGTCTTTCGGCGGAAACACCATATATTTT
TRBV19	TRBD1	TRBJ1-2	many	CASSPRQGTYGYTF	TGTGCCAGTAGTCCCCGACAGGGAACTTATGGCTACACCTTC